This TCR beta chain was identified in a study of blood T cell repertoires in COVID-19. About the study: The analysed material was cDNA or gDNA that came from T cells, B-cell-depleted T cells, or PBMCs.

This CDR3 has 14 amino acids. The V gene's germline CDR1 is KGHSH and CDR2 LQKENI. Between the trimmed V and J ends, which lost 5 bases and 7 bases, there was a span of 15 bases. Clones were sequenced by immunoSEQ multiplex PCR, and TCRdb holds only the in-frame ones, with some missing. This sample yields about 190,000 clones, of which 78% are seen a single time; under 3.5% belongs to the top ten. The sequenced sample was peripheral blood. This clonotype was sampled from an elderly woman with active or convalescent COVID-19. V gene TRBV18 combines with J gene TRBJ1-5; TRBD1 is a possible D gene (5 bases). For the CDR3, the DNA is TGTGCCAGCTCATCTCAGGGAGGGTTCCAGCCCCAGCATTTT. Protein: CASSSQGGFQPQHF. Variable domain in full (rest from reference TRBV18 and TRBJ1-5): NAGVMQNPRHLVRRRGQEARLRCSPMKGHSHVYWYRQLPEEGLKFMVYLQKENIIDESGMPKERFSAEFPKEGPSILRIQQVVRGDSAAYFCASSSQGGFQPQHFGDGTRLSIL.